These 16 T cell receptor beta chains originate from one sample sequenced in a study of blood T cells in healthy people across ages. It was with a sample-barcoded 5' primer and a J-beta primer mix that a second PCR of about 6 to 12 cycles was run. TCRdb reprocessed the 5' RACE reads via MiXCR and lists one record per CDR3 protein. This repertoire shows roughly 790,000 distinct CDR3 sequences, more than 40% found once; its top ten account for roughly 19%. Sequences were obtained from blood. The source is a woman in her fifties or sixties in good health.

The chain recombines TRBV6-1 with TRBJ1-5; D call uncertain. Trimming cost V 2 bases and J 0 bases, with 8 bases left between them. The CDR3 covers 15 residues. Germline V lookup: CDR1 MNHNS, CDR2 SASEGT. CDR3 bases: TGTGCCAGCAGTGAACCCGGGATTAGCAATCAGCCCCAGCATTTT. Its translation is CASSEPGISNQPQHF.

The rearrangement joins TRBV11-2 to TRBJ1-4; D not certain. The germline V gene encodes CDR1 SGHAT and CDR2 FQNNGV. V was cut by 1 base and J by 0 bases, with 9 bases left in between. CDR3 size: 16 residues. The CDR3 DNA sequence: TGTGCCAGCAGCTTAGTTCCCTCTGCAACTAATGAAAAACTGTTTTTT. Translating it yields CASSLVPSATNEKLFF.

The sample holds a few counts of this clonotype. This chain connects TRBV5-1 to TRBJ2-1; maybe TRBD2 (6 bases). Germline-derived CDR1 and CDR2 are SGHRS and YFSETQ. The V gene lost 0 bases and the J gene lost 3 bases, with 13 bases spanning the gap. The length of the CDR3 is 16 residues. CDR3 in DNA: TGCGCCAGCAGCTTGGGTTGGGCTAGCGTCTACAATGAGCAGTTCTTC. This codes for CASSLGWASVYNEQFF.

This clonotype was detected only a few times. CDR3 nucleotides: TGCAGTGCTGGGAGCGGGGGGGCTTTGTACGAGCAGTACTTC. Translation: CSAGSGGALYEQYF. V and J are TRBV20-1 and TRBJ2-7; 10 positions match TRBD2. Looked up from germline, CDR1 is DFQATT and CDR2 is SNEGSKA (reference sequence). This CDR3 contains 14 residues. The ends lost 5 bases at V and 4 bases at J; junction bases unmatched: 8.

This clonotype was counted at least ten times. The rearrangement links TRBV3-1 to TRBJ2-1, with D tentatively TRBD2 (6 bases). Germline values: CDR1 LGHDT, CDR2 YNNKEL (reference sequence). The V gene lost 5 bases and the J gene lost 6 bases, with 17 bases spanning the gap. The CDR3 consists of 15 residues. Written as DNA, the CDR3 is TGTGCCAGCAGCAAGGGAGGCGGAAAGGGCAATGAGCAGTTCTTC. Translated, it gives CASSKGGGKGNEQFF.

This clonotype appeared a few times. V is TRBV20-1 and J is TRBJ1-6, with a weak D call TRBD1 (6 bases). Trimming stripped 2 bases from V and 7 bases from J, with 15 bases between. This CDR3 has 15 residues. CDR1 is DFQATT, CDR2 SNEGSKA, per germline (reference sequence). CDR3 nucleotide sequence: TGCAGTGCTAGAACGGACAGCTTAGGGAATTCACCCCTCCACTTT. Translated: CSARTDSLGNSPLHF.

CDR3 protein: CASSLGPTQYSNQPQHF. DNA of the CDR3: TGTGCCAGCAGCTTAGGGCCAACCCAATATAGCAATCAGCCCCAGCATTTT. This chain links TRBV7-2 with TRBJ1-5; no clear D. The germline gives CDR1 SGHTA, CDR2 FQGNSA. The CDR3 extends over 17 amino acids. Trimming pared 1 base from V and 0 bases from J, leaving 13 bases between.

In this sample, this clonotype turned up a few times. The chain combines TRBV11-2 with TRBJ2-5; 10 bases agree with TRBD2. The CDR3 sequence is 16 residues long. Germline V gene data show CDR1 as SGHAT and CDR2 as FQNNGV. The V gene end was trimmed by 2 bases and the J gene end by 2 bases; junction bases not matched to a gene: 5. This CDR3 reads CASSLLAGAFQETQYF. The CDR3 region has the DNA TGTGCCAGCAGCTTACTAGCGGGGGCCTTTCAAGAGACCCAGTACTTC.

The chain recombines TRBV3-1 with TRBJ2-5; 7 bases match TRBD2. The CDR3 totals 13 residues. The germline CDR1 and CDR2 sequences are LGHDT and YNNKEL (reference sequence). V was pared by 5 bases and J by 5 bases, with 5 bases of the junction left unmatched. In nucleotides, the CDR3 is TGTGCCAGCAGCAACAGCGGGACGGAGACCCAGTACTTC. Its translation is CASSNSGTETQYF.

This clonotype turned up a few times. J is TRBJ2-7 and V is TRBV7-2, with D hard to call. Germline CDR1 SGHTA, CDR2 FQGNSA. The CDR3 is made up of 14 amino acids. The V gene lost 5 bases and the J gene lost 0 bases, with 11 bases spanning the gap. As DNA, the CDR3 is TGTGCCAGCAGCGATGTACGGGTCTCCTACGAGCAGTACTTC. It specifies CASSDVRVSYEQYF.

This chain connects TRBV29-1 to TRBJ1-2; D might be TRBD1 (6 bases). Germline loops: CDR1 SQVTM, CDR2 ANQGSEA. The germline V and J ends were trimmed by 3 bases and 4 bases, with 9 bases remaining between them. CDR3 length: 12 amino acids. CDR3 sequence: CSVDTGPYGYTF. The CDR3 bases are TGCAGCGTTGATACAGGGCCCTATGGCTACACCTTC.

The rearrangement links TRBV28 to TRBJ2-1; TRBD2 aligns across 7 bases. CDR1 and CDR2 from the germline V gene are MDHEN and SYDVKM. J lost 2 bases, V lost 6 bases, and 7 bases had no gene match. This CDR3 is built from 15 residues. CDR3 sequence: CASSPGGGAYNEQFF. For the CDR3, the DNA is TGTGCCAGCAGCCCAGGCGGGGGAGCCTACAATGAGCAGTTCTTC.

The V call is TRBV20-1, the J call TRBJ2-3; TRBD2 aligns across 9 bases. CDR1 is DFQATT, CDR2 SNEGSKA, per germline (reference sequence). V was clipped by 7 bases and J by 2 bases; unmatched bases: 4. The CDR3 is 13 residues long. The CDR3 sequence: CSVAGGYTDTQYF. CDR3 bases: TGCAGTGTTGCGGGAGGGTACACAGATACGCAGTATTTT.

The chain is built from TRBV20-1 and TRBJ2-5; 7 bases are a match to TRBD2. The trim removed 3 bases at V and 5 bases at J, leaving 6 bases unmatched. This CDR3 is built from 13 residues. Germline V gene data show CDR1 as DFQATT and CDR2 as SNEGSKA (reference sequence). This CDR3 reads CSASSGREETQYF. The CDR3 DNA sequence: TGCAGTGCTAGTAGCGGGCGGGAGGAGACCCAGTACTTC.

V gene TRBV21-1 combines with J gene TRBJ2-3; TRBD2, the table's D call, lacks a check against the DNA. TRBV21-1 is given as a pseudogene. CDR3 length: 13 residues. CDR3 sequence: CARLAGDTDTQYF. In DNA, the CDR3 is TGTGCCAGACTAGCGGGGGATACAGATACGCAGTATTTT.

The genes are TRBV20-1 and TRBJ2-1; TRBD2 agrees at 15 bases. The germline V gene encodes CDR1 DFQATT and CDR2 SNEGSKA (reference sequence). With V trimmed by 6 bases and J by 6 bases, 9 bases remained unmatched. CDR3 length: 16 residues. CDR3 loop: CSASGLAGGPSNEQFF. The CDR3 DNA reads TGCAGTGCCAGCGGACTAGCGGGGGGGCCGAGCAATGAGCAGTTCTTC.